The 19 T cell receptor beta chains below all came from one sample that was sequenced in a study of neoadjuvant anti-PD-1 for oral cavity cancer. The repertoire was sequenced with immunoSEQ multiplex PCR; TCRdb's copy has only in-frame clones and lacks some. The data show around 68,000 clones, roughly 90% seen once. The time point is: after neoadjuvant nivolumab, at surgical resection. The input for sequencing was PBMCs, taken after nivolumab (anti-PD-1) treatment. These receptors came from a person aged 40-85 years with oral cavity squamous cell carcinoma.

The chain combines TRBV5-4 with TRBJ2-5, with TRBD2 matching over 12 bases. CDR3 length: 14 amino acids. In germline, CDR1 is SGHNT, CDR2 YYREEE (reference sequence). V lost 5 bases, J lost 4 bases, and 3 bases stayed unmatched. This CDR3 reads CASRPLAGGETQYF. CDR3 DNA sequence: TGTGCCAGCAGACCACTAGCGGGGGGAGAGACCCAGTACTTC.

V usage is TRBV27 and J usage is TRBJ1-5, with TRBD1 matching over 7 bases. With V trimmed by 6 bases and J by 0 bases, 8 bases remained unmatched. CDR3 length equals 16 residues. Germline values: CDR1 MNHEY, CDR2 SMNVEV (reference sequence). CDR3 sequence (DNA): TGTGCCAGCAGGGGGGGACAGAGATATAGCAATCAGCCCCAGCATTTT. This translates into CASRGGQRYSNQPQHF.

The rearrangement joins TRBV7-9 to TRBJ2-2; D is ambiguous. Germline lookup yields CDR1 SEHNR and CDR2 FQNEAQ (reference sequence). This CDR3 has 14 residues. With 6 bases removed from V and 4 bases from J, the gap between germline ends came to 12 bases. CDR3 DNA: TGTGCCAGCAGATCCCGGACCTTCACCGGGGAGCTGTTTTTT. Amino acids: CASRSRTFTGELFF. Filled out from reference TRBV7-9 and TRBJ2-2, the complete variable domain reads DTGVSQNPRHKITKRGQNVTFRCDPISEHNRLYWYRQTLGQGPEFLTYFQNEAQLEKSRLLSDRFSAERPKGSFSTLEIQRTEQGDSAMYLCASRSRTFTGELFFGEGSRLTVL.

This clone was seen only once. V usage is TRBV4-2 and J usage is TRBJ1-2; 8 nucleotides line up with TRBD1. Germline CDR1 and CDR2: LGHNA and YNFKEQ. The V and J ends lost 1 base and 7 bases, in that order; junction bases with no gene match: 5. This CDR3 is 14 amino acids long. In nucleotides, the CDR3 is TGTGCCAGCAGCCAAGGATTCGACAGGGGTGGCTACACCTTC. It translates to CASSQGFDRGGYTF.

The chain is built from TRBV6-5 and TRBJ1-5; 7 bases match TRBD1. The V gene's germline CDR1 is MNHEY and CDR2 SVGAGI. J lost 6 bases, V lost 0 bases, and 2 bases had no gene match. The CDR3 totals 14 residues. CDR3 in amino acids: CASSYSQGSQPQHF. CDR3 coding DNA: TGTGCCAGCAGTTACTCACAGGGGAGTCAGCCCCAGCATTTT.

The CDR3: CASSLVIRRGNTEAFF. DNA for the CDR3: TGTGCCAGCAGCTTAGTAATTCGTCGGGGGAACACTGAAGCTTTCTTT. The V call is TRBV7-9, the J call TRBJ1-1, with unresolved D. The CDR3 has 16 residues. The germline V and J ends were trimmed by 1 base and 1 base, with 13 bases remaining between them. CDR1 is SEHNR, CDR2 FQNEAQ, per germline (reference sequence).

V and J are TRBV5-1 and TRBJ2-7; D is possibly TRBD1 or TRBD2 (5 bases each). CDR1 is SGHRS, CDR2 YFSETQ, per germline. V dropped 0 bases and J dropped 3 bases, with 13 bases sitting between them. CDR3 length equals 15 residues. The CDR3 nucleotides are TGCGCCAGCAGCTTGGGAGGGACGTCCGTCTACGAGCAGTACTTC. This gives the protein CASSLGGTSVYEQYF.

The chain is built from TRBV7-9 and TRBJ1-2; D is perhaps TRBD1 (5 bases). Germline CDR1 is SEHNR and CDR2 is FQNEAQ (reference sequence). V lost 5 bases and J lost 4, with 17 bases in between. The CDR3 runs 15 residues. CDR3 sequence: CASSHDRRPTYGYTF. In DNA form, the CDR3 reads TGTGCCAGCAGCCACGACAGACGACCTACCTATGGCTACACCTTC.

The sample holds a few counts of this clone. CDR3 amino acids: CASSSRTDTQYF. Written as DNA, the CDR3 is TGTGCCAGCAGCTCAAGGACAGATACGCAGTATTTT. The rearrangement links TRBV5-8 to TRBJ2-3; D gene ambiguous. The CDR3 runs to 12 residues. Trimming stripped 3 bases from V and 3 bases from J, with 5 bases between. The germline CDR1 and CDR2 sequences are SGHTS and YDEGEE.

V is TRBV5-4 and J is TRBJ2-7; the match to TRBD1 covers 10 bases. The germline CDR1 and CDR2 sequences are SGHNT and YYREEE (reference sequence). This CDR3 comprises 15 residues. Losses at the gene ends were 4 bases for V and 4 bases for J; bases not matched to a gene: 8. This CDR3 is CASSTGQGGIYEQYF. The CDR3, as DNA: TGTGCCAGCAGCACAGGACAGGGGGGAATTTACGAGCAGTACTTC.

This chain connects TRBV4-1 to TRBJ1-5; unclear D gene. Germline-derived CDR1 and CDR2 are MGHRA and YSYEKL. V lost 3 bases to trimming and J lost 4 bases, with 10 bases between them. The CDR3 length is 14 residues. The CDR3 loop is CASSHLHLNQPQHF. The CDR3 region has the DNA TGCGCCAGCAGCCACTTACACCTGAATCAGCCCCAGCATTTT.

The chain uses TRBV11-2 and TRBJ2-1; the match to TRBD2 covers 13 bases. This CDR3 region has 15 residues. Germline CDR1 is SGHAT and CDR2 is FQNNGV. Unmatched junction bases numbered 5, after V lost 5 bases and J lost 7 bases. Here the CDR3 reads CASSPGTSGMNEQFF. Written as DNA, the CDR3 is TGTGCCAGCAGCCCCGGGACTAGCGGGATGAATGAGCAGTTCTTC.

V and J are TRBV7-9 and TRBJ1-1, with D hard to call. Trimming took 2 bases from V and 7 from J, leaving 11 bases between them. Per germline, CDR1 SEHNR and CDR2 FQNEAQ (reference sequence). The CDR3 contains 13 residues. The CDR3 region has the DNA TGTGCCAGCAGCTTAAATGGGGTTCTTGAAGCTTTCTTT. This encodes CASSLNGVLEAFF.

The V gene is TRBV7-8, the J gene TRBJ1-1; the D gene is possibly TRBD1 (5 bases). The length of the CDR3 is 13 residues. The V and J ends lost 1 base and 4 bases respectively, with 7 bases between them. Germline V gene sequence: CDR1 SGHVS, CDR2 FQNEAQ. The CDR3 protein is CASSLDRFTEAFF. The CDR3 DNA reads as TGTGCCAGCAGCTTAGACAGGTTCACTGAAGCTTTCTTT. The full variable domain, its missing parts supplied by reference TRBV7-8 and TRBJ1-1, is GAGVSQSPRYKVAKRGQDVALRCDPISGHVSLFWYQQALGQGPEFLTYFQNEAQLDKSGLPSDRFFAERPEGSVSTLKIQRTQQEDSAVYLCASSLDRFTEAFFGQGTRLTVV.

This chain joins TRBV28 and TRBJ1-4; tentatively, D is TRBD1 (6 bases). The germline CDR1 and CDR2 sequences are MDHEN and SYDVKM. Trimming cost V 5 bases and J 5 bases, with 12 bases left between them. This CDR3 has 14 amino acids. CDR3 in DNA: TGTGCCAGCAGTGTCGGGGGGCGAAATGAAAAACTGTTTTTT. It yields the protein CASSVGGRNEKLFF.

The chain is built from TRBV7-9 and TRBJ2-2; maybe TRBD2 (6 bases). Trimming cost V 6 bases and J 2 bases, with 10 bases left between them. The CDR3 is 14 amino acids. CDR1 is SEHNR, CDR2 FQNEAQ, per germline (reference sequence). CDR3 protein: CASRWGLNTGELFF. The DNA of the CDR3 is TGTGCCAGCAGATGGGGACTTAACACCGGGGAGCTGTTTTTT. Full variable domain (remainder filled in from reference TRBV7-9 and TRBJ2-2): DTGVSQNPRHKITKRGQNVTFRCDPISEHNRLYWYRQTLGQGPEFLTYFQNEAQLEKSRLLSDRFSAERPKGSFSTLEIQRTEQGDSAMYLCASRWGLNTGELFFGEGSRLTVL.

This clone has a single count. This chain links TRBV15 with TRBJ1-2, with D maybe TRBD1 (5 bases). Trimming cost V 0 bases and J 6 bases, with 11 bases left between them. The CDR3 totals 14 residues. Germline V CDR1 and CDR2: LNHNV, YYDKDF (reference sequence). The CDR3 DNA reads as TGTGCCACCAGCAGAGATCAGGGAGGAAATGGCTACACCTTC. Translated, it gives CATSRDQGGNGYTF.

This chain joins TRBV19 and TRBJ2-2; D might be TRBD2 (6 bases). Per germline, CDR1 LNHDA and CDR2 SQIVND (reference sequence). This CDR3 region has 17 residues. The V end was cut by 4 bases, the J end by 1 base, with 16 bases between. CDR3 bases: TGTGCCAGTAGTAGGGGGGTTACCTCCATGAACACCGGGGAGCTGTTTTTT. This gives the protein CASSRGVTSMNTGELFF.

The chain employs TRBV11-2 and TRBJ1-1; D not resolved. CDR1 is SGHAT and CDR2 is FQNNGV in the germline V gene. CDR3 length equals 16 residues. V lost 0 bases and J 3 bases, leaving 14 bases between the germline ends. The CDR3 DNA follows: TGTGCCAGCAGCTTAGATCAGCAGTCATTCGACACTGAAGCTTTCTTT. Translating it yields CASSLDQQSFDTEAFF.